In its sample, the clone carrying this TCR beta chain was seen a few times. The data belong to a study of blood T cell repertoires in COVID-19. Across the whole study: Both acute and convalescent COVID-19 samples were obtained from the United States, Italy and Spain. PBMCs, B-cell-depleted T cells, or T cells provided the cDNA or gDNA that made up the material.

The method was immunoSEQ multiplex PCR; TCRdb's version includes in-frame clones alone and lacks a portion of them. Of 200,000 or so clones detected, about 88% appear once; the ten largest clones hold 18%. Seattle cases were enrolled at active infection and followed longitudinally. This TCR came from a man aged 45-60 years with COVID-19, enrolled during active disease. Sequenced: peripheral blood.

CDR3 in amino acids: CASSGQGWAGELFF. DNA for the CDR3: TGTGCCAGCAGCGGACAGGGTTGGGCCGGGGAGCTGTTTTTT. The gene calls are TRBV6-5 and TRBJ2-2; 8 positions match TRBD1. CDR1 and CDR2 from the germline V gene are MNHEY and SVGAGI. The CDR3 consists of 14 residues. The V and J ends lost 6 bases and 6 bases, in that order; junction bases with no gene match: 6.